This T cell receptor (beta chain) was recorded in a study of T cell changes during pregnancy in multiple sclerosis. Profiling relied on immunoSEQ multiplex PCR, and the TCRdb table lists in-frame clones only, not all of them. Among some 39,000 clones listed, about nine tenths were seen once. With 4 bases removed from V and 3 bases from J, the gap between germline ends came to 6 bases. Per germline, CDR1 SQVTM and CDR2 ANQGSEA. The CDR3 length is 11 residues. The V call is TRBV29-1, the J call TRBJ1-2; D unresolved. This specimen was CD4+ T cells from peripheral blood mononuclear cells, taken in the third trimester of pregnancy. This sequence was found in a female donor in good health, enrolled as a control in a pregnancy study. CDR3 coding DNA: TGCAGCGTTGCGAGGCACTATGGCTACACCTTC. It is translated as CSVARHYGYTF.